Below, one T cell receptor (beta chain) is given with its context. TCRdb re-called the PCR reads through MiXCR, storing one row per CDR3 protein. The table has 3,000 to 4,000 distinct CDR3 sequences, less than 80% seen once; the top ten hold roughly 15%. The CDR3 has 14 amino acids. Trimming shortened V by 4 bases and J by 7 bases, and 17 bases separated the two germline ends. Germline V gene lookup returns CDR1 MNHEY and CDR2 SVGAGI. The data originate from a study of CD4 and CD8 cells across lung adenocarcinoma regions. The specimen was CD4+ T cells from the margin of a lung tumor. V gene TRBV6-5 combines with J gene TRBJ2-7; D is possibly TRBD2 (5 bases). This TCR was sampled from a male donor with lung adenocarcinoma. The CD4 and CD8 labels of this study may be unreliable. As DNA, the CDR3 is TGTGCCAGCAGTTCGGGCCCCGGAACGGGGGAGCAGTACTTC. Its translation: CASSSGPGTGEQYF.